The 13 T cell receptor beta chains given below trace back to one sample, sequenced in a study of T cell repertoires in cytomegalovirus infection. Using its own MiXCR run on the reads, TCRdb lists one record per CDR3 protein. This sample has approximately 470,000 distinct CDR3 sequences; roughly 43% occur once, and the top ten carry about 45%. These receptors lack a known antigen. This sample comprised cultured PBMCs, obtained from culture after CMV antigen stimulation. Receptors originate from a human donor in good health (CMV status not recorded). Some clones in this sample may be carry-over from other donors' samples.

Many counts were recorded for this clonotype. V and J are TRBV7-2 and TRBJ1-1; no firm D call. V was clipped by 0 bases and J by 0 bases, with 2 bases between them. Germline values: CDR1 SGHTA, CDR2 FQGNSA. This CDR3 is built from 13 residues. The CDR3 region is CASSLALNTEAFF. In DNA form, the CDR3 reads TGTGCCAGCAGCTTAGCTTTGAACACTGAAGCTTTCTTT. The entire variable domain, with the rest obtained from reference TRBV7-2 and TRBJ1-1, is as follows: GAGVSQSPSNKVTEKGKDVELRCDPISGHTALYWYRQSLGQGLEFLIYFQGNSAPDKSGLPSDRFSAERTGGSVSTLTIQRTQQEDSAVYLCASSLALNTEAFFGQGTRLTVV.

J is TRBJ1-1 and V is TRBV25-1; a weak D match, TRBD1 (5 bases). V lost 5 bases and J lost 1, with 17 bases in between. Per the germline V gene, CDR1 is MGHDK and CDR2 is SYGVNS. The CDR3 runs 16 residues. CDR3 sequence reads: CASSRIAGTGNTEAFF. CDR3 in DNA: TGTGCCAGCAGTAGGATAGCCGGGACCGGGAACACTGAAGCTTTCTTT. Full variable domain (missing parts from reference TRBV25-1 and TRBJ1-1): EADIYQTPRYLVIGTGKKITLECSQTMGHDKMYWYQQDPGMELHLIHYSYGVNSTEKGDLSSESTVSRIRTEHFPLTLESARPSHTSQYLCASSRIAGTGNTEAFFGQGTRLTVV.

This clonotype was recorded a few times. The chain has TRBV7-2 and TRBJ2-1; D perhaps matches TRBD2 (6 bases). The CDR3 totals 14 residues. Germline V gene data show CDR1 as SGHTA and CDR2 as FQGNSA. V lost 7 bases and J 9 bases, leaving 19 bases between the germline ends. CDR3 DNA sequence: TGTGCCAGCAACCTAATGGGGGGAGTTGGTGAGCAGTTCTTC. Its translation: CASNLMGGVGEQFF. Based on the CDR3 plus reference TRBV7-2 and TRBJ2-1, the full variable domain is GAGVSQSPSNKVTEKGKDVELRCDPISGHTALYWYRQSLGQGLEFLIYFQGNSAPDKSGLPSDRFSAERTGGSVSTLTIQRTQQEDSAVYLCASNLMGGVGEQFFGPGTRLTVL.

In its sample, this clonotype was seen a few times. The V and J genes are TRBV7-4 and TRBJ1-5, with a tentative D call TRBD1 (6 bases). Germline V gene sequence: CDR1 SGHVT, CDR2 SQSDAQ. The CDR3 spans 15 residues. Deletions cut 5 bases from V and 3 bases from J, with 14 bases between. The CDR3 reads CASSRQQGSNQPQHF. The CDR3 DNA reads TGTGCCAGCAGCAGGCAACAGGGCTCCAATCAGCCCCAGCATTTT.

As DNA, the CDR3 is TGCGCCAGCAGCCAACTGATAGATAGCAATCAGCCCCAGCATTTT. Translation gives CASSQLIDSNQPQHF. V usage is TRBV4-3 and J usage is TRBJ1-5; D gene ambiguous. Trimming removed 2 bases at V and 0 bases at J, with 8 bases between. The CDR3 totals 15 residues. CDR1 and CDR2 from the germline V gene are LGHNA and YSLEER.

This clonotype has more than one count but fewer than ten. The chain links TRBV19 to TRBJ1-4; D gene unclear. CDR1 and CDR2 from the germline V gene are LNHDA and SQIVND (reference sequence). The germline V and J ends were trimmed by 3 bases and 7 bases, with 9 bases remaining between them. There are 13 residues in the CDR3. The CDR3: CASSISRFEKLFF. The CDR3 DNA reads as TGTGCCAGTAGTATTAGCAGGTTTGAAAAACTGTTTTTT.

This clonotype has a handful of counts. The V call is TRBV12-3 or TRBV12-4, the J call TRBJ2-5; TRBD2 is a possible D gene (5 bases). Trimming removed 4 bases at V and 5 bases at J, with 11 bases between. This CDR3 region has 13 residues. In DNA form, the CDR3 reads TGTGCCAGCAGTTACGACTATCGCGAGACCCAGTACTTC. Protein: CASSYDYRETQYF.

The genes are TRBV11-2 and TRBJ1-1; D unresolved. Germline CDR1 and CDR2: SGHAT and FQNNGV. Trimming cost V 2 bases and J 0 bases, with 10 bases left between them. CDR3 length equals 15 residues. CDR3 bases: TGTGCCAGCAGCTTAACCGCAGGAGTGAACACTGAAGCTTTCTTT. As protein: CASSLTAGVNTEAFF.

The V and J genes are TRBV3-1 and TRBJ2-3, with 10 bases that match TRBD2. This CDR3 is built from 21 residues. V dropped 0 bases and J dropped 4; count of bases not matched to a gene: 19. Germline CDR1 LGHDT, CDR2 YNNKEL (reference sequence). CDR3 amino acids: CASSQDWVGVAGGPSPDTQYF. The CDR3 nucleotides are TGTGCCAGCAGCCAAGATTGGGTTGGAGTAGCGGGGGGCCCAAGTCCAGATACGCAGTATTTT.

The V call is TRBV15, the J call TRBJ2-2; D ambiguous. The V gene lost 0 bases and the J gene lost 4 bases, with 18 bases spanning the gap. CDR1 LNHNV and CDR2 YYDKDF come from the germline V gene (reference sequence). The CDR3 consists of 18 residues. In DNA form, the CDR3 reads TGTGCCACCAGCAGAGATCCGTTAACTCTCGAATCCACCGGGGAGCTGTTTTTT. This codes for CATSRDPLTLESTGELFF.

The J gene is TRBJ2-2, the V gene TRBV4-1, with 7 bases that match TRBD2. The CDR3 runs to 17 residues. V trimming: 1 base; J trimming: 6 bases; junction bases outside the gene matches: 11. CDR1 and CDR2 from the germline V gene are MGHRA and YSYEKL. The DNA for the CDR3 is TGCGCCAGCAGCCAAGGGGGGGGTAACATTCAAGCCGGGGAGCTGTTTTTT. Translation: CASSQGGGNIQAGELFF.

The chain couples TRBV28 to TRBJ2-7, with TRBD2 matching over 8 bases. The CDR3 is 16 amino acids. CDR1 MDHEN and CDR2 SYDVKM come from the germline V gene. V dropped 3 bases and J dropped 1; count of bases not matched to a gene: 8. The CDR3 DNA reads TGTGCCAGCAGTTTTTTCGGGGGGGCGGTGTCCTACGAGCAGTACTTC. This sequence encodes CASSFFGGAVSYEQYF. The entire variable domain, with the rest obtained from reference TRBV28 and TRBJ2-7, is as follows: DVKVTQSSRYLVKRTGEKVFLECVQDMDHENMFWYRQDPGLGLRLIYFSYDVKMKEKGDIPEGYSVSREKKERFSLILESASTNQTSMYLCASSFFGGAVSYEQYFGPGTRLTVT.

A few counts support this clonotype. This chain uses TRBV7-2 with TRBJ2-6, with a weak D call TRBD1 (5 bases). This CDR3 has 15 amino acids. Trimming cost V 5 bases and J 0 bases, with 8 bases left between them. Per germline, CDR1 SGHTA and CDR2 FQGNSA. CDR3 sequence: CASSVTVSGANVLTF. DNA of the CDR3: TGTGCCAGCAGCGTGACAGTCTCTGGGGCCAACGTCCTGACTTTC.